The T cell receptor (beta chain) under discussion was sequenced for a study of T cells after yellow fever vaccination. TCRdb called the 5' RACE reads again in MiXCR, with one record for every CDR3 protein. Of approximately 170,000 distinct CDR3 sequences listed, 11% are singletons. Note on this clonotype: Its antigen is not identified.

CDR1 and CDR2 from the germline V gene are KGHSH and LQKENI. V was clipped by 0 bases and J by 8 bases, with 11 bases between them. The CDR3 extends over 14 amino acids. Study observations and caveats: The secondary response showed a weaker magnitude and a faster peak, day 5 versus 15.

This TCR came from a man between 18 and 29 years old who received the YFV17D yellow fever vaccine. The sample here was CD8+ T cells sorted from PBMCs, taken 15 days after the yellow fever booster vaccination. The chain carries TRBV18 and TRBJ2-1; TRBD2 is a possible D gene (7 bases). The DNA of the CDR3 is TGTGCCAGCTCACCACCGGTGGGGGGGCATGAGCAGTTCTTC. It specifies CASSPPVGGHEQFF.